Each of the 25 T cell receptor beta chains below was sequenced from the same sample in a study of blood T cell repertoires in COVID-19. Assay: immunoSEQ multiplex PCR; the TCRdb copy retains only in-frame clones and omits some. This sample yields some 150,000 clones, of which just under 85% are seen a single time; roughly 3% belongs to the top ten. Sequenced material: peripheral blood. The receptor set was obtained from a woman between 40 and 50 years old with active or convalescent COVID-19.

V usage is TRBV28 and J usage is TRBJ1-4, with TRBD1 identical over 7 bases. The V gene end was trimmed by 8 bases and the J gene end by 6 bases; junction bases not matched to a gene: 6. CDR1 MDHEN and CDR2 SYDVKM come from the germline V gene. There are 13 residues in the CDR3. The CDR3: CASHDRAYEKLFF. The CDR3 DNA sequence: TGTGCCAGCCACGACAGGGCTTATGAAAAACTGTTTTTT.

The chain recombines TRBV18 with TRBJ2-1; weak D call: TRBD2 (6 bases). V was pared by 2 bases and J by 5 bases, with 10 bases between. The CDR3 extends over 14 amino acids. Germline lookup yields CDR1 KGHSH and CDR2 LQKENI. As DNA, the CDR3 is TGTGCCAGCTCACCAACGGCGGGAAACAATGAGCAGTTCTTC. Its translation is CASSPTAGNNEQFF.

The chain combines TRBV29-1 with TRBJ1-1, with 7 bases that match TRBD1. V shed 0 bases, J shed 5 bases, and the junction held 6 bases outside the gene matches. Per the germline V gene, CDR1 is SQVTM and CDR2 is ANQGSEA. CDR3 size: 14 residues. DNA for the CDR3: TGCAGCGTTGAAGATCAAGGGGGCAAGACTGAAGCTTTCTTT. Its protein product is CSVEDQGGKTEAFF. The whole variable domain, remainder taken from reference TRBV29-1 and TRBJ1-1, is SAVISQKPSRDICQRGTSLTIQCQVDSQVTMMFWYRQQPGQSLTLIATANQGSEATYESGFVIDKFPISRPNLTFSTLTVSNMSPEDSSIYLCSVEDQGGKTEAFFGQGTRLTVV.

V is TRBV28 and J is TRBJ2-7; a possible D gene is TRBD1 (6 bases). Trimming took 6 bases from V and 5 from J, leaving 14 bases between them. This CDR3 is built from 13 residues. Germline assignment: CDR1 MDHEN and CDR2 SYDVKM. The CDR3 here is CASSQTGKHEQYF. The DNA for the CDR3 is TGTGCCAGCAGCCAAACAGGGAAACACGAGCAGTACTTC.

The gene calls are TRBV10-3 and TRBJ2-7, with 9 bases identical to TRBD2. This CDR3 comprises 12 residues. The germline V gene encodes CDR1 ENHRY and CDR2 SYGVKD. Trimming took 8 bases from V and 10 from J; bases not matched to a gene: 9. DNA of the CDR3: TGTGCCATCTACGGAGCGGGAGGCCCCCAGTACTTC. Its translation is CAIYGAGGPQYF.

About this clone: The same CDR3 arises from other DNA sequences in this sample as well. The chain links TRBV28 to TRBJ1-2; 8 bases line up with TRBD1. V shed 2 bases and J 8 bases; nucleotides not matched to a gene: 7. CDR1 MDHEN and CDR2 SYDVKM come from the germline V gene. The CDR3 has 14 residues. The CDR3 loop reads CASSLGQGAGGYTF. In DNA form, the CDR3 reads TGTGCCAGCAGTTTAGGGCAGGGGGCAGGGGGCTACACCTTC.

The genes are TRBV28 and TRBJ2-7; TRBD1 aligns across 7 bases. The CDR3 length is 14 residues. V lost 3 bases to trimming and J lost 0 bases; unmatched junction nucleotides: 2. From germline, CDR1 is MDHEN and CDR2 SYDVKM. The CDR3 region is CASSLAGGSYEQYF. Written as DNA, the CDR3 is TGTGCCAGCAGTTTGGCAGGGGGCTCCTACGAGCAGTACTTC.

This chain joins TRBV7-9 and TRBJ2-1, with D possibly being TRBD1 (6 bases). Trimming removed 1 base at V and 7 bases at J, with 23 bases between. Germline assignment: CDR1 SEHNR and CDR2 FQNEAQ (reference sequence). CDR3 length equals 18 residues. The CDR3 region is CASSLELHRDNVQNEQFF. The CDR3 DNA reads TGTGCCAGCAGCTTAGAGTTACACCGGGACAATGTTCAGAATGAGCAGTTCTTC.

The genes are TRBV2 and TRBJ2-3; weak D call: TRBD2 (5 bases). The CDR3 has 12 residues. CDR1 SNHLY and CDR2 FYNNEI come from the germline V gene. Trimming removed 8 bases at V and 10 bases at J, with 16 bases between. The CDR3 coding sequence is TGTGCCAGCGGTTCGGAGGCGTACGCGCAGTATTTT. Translation: CASGSEAYAQYF.

This sequence joins TRBV7-9 and TRBJ1-4; D possibly corresponds to TRBD1 (5 bases). V lost 5 bases, J lost 4 bases, and 17 bases lay in between. CDR1 and CDR2 from the germline V gene are SEHNR and FQNEAQ (reference sequence). CDR3 length equals 16 residues. The CDR3: CASSHGRTRVNEKLFF. CDR3 DNA: TGTGCCAGCAGCCATGGACGGACAAGAGTTAATGAAAAACTGTTTTTT.

This sequence joins TRBV27 and TRBJ2-7; weak D call: TRBD2 (5 bases). V lost 0 bases and J 4 bases, leaving 13 bases between the germline ends. Germline lookup yields CDR1 MNHEY and CDR2 SMNVEV (reference sequence). This CDR3 is built from 15 residues. CDR3 sequence: CASSLSQTSGYEQYF. CDR3 DNA: TGTGCCAGCAGTTTATCCCAGACCTCGGGGTACGAGCAGTACTTC.

The V gene is TRBV2, the J gene TRBJ1-6, with TRBD1 matching over 12 bases. The germline V gene has CDR1 SNHLY and CDR2 FYNNEI. CDR3 length equals 14 residues. J lost 7 bases, V lost 9 bases, and 4 bases had no gene match. The CDR3 spells CARGTGGRNSPLHF. CDR3 DNA: TGTGCCAGAGGGACAGGGGGCCGGAATTCACCCCTCCACTTT. The whole variable domain, filled in from reference TRBV2 and TRBJ1-6, reads EPEVTQTPSHQVTQMGQEVILRCVPISNHLYFYWYRQILGQKVEFLVSFYNNEISEKSEIFDDQFSVERPDGSNFTLKIRSTKLEDSAMYFCARGTGGRNSPLHFGNGTRLTVT.

The chain carries TRBV29-1 and TRBJ1-2; the D gene is possibly TRBD1 (6 bases). The CDR3 is 14 residues long. V lost 6 bases, J lost 4 bases, and 18 bases lay in between. CDR1 is SQVTM, CDR2 ANQGSEA, per germline. The chain's CDR3 is CSVRTPGHVYGYTF. The CDR3 bases are TGCAGCGTGCGAACTCCGGGACATGTCTATGGCTACACCTTC. The variable domain in full, with the rest retrieved from reference TRBV29-1 and TRBJ1-2, is SAVISQKPSRDICQRGTSLTIQCQVDSQVTMMFWYRQQPGQSLTLIATANQGSEATYESGFVIDKFPISRPNLTFSTLTVSNMSPEDSSIYLCSVRTPGHVYGYTFGSGTRLTVV.

The chain carries TRBV29-1 and TRBJ1-4; the D gene is possibly TRBD1 (5 bases). Germline V gene lookup returns CDR1 SQVTM and CDR2 ANQGSEA. The V gene lost 5 bases and the J gene lost 3 bases, with 10 bases spanning the gap. This CDR3 has 13 amino acids. CDR3 residues: CSVQGGANEKLFF. CDR3 DNA sequence: TGCAGCGTTCAGGGAGGCGCTAATGAAAAACTGTTTTTT.

This chain connects TRBV5-1 to TRBJ1-2, with 8 bases matching TRBD1. The CDR3 contains 13 residues. V lost 4 bases, J lost 9 bases, and 8 bases stayed unmatched. The V gene's germline CDR1 is SGHRS and CDR2 YFSETQ. The CDR3 sequence: CASSRGTGGRYTF. CDR3 DNA sequence: TGCGCCAGCAGCAGGGGGACAGGTGGGCGCTACACCTTC.

The gene calls are TRBV11-2 and TRBJ2-2, with 10 bases matching TRBD1. Trimming took 6 bases from V and 5 from J; bases not matched to a gene: 3. CDR3 size: 14 residues. Germline V CDR1 and CDR2: SGHAT, FQNNGV. CDR3 in amino acids: CASSSGQGTGELFF. As DNA, the CDR3 is TGTGCCAGCAGTTCGGGACAGGGGACCGGGGAGCTGTTTTTT.

The CDR3 region is CASSLQTTGGAGGYTF. In nucleotides, the CDR3 is TGTGCCAGCAGTTTACAGACGACAGGGGGCGCGGGCGGCTACACCTTC. V is TRBV28 and J is TRBJ1-2, with 10 bases identical to TRBD1. The CDR3 has 16 amino acids. Germline V gene data show CDR1 as MDHEN and CDR2 as SYDVKM. V shed 2 bases and J 8 bases; nucleotides not matched to a gene: 11.

The count of this clone is one. This rearrangement joins TRBV4-1 to TRBJ1-6; 8 positions agree with TRBD1. Losses at the gene ends were 0 bases for V and 9 bases for J; bases not matched to a gene: 10. CDR3 length: 17 residues. Germline V lookup: CDR1 MGHRA, CDR2 YSYEKL. The CDR3 is CASSQDTGGSIGSPLHF. The CDR3, as DNA: TGCGCCAGCAGCCAAGATACAGGGGGTTCCATAGGTTCACCCCTCCACTTT.

The chain is built from TRBV27 and TRBJ2-7, with D perhaps TRBD2 (6 bases). Trimming took off 3 bases at V and 8 bases at J, with 14 bases between the two ends. The CDR3 consists of 13 residues. Germline assignment: CDR1 MNHEY and CDR2 SMNVEV (reference sequence). Here the CDR3 DNA reads TGTGCCAGCAGTTTCCGGGACTCTCTGAAGCAGTACTTC. This translates into CASSFRDSLKQYF.

The J gene is TRBJ2-7, the V gene TRBV6-5, with 7 bases that match TRBD1. Germline CDR1 MNHEY, CDR2 SVGAGI. V lost 0 bases and J lost 8; bases outside the gene matches: 7. The CDR3 sequence is 14 residues long. The CDR3 loop is CASSYSGTAFKQYF. CDR3 nucleotide sequence: TGTGCCAGCAGTTACTCGGGGACAGCGTTCAAGCAGTACTTC.

Here the CDR3 DNA reads TGCGCCAGCAGCCGAGGGACACTTTATAACTATGGCTACACCTTC. Its protein product is CASSRGTLYNYGYTF. The chain links TRBV4-3 to TRBJ1-2; weak D call: TRBD1 (6 bases). The CDR3 is 15 residues long. Trimming pared 4 bases from V and 1 base from J, leaving 13 bases between. Germline V gene lookup returns CDR1 LGHNA and CDR2 YSLEER.

This chain connects TRBV10-1 to TRBJ2-1; 9 bases are shared with TRBD2. The length of the CDR3 is 19 residues. Germline assignment: CDR1 WNHNN and CDR2 SYGVQD (reference sequence). V trimming: 3 bases; J trimming: 5 bases; junction bases outside the gene matches: 17. As DNA, the CDR3 is TGCGCCAGCAGTGACCCACCAGGGGCGGGGGGGCCGGCGAACAATGAGCAGTTCTTC. It yields the protein CASSDPPGAGGPANNEQFF.

The chain couples TRBV19 to TRBJ1-5; TRBD1 might be the D (5 bases). This CDR3 contains 17 residues. Trimming shortened V by 4 bases and J by 5 bases, and 21 bases separated the two germline ends. From germline, CDR1 is LNHDA and CDR2 SQIVND (reference sequence). The CDR3 loop reads CASSTYPGDSSYQPQHF. Here the CDR3 DNA reads TGTGCCAGTAGTACCTACCCGGGGGATTCGTCTTATCAGCCCCAGCATTTT. The complete variable domain, with remaining parts taken from reference TRBV19 and TRBJ1-5, reads DGGITQSPKYLFRKEGQNVTLSCEQNLNHDAMYWYRQDPGQGLRLIYYSQIVNDFQKGDIAEGYSVSREKKESFPLTVTSAQKNPTAFYLCASSTYPGDSSYQPQHFGDGTRLSIL.

The table lists this clone with a few counts. The chain joins TRBV7-2 to TRBJ2-2; the D is unclear. The CDR3 spans 13 residues. The germline V gene has CDR1 SGHTA and CDR2 FQGNSA. V gave up 4 bases and J gave up 5 bases, with 8 bases separating them. In DNA form, the CDR3 reads TGTGCCAGCAGCTCAACACAGACCGGGGAGCTGTTTTTT. Residues: CASSSTQTGELFF.

The V call is TRBV10-3, the J call TRBJ2-7, with 10 bases fitting TRBD2. The ends lost 6 bases at V and 5 bases at J; junction bases unmatched: 13. CDR3 size: 16 residues. The germline V gene encodes CDR1 ENHRY and CDR2 SYGVKD. CDR3 sequence (DNA): TGTGCCATCAGCGACCCGGGACTAGCGACGGGCGACGAGCAGTACTTC. Its protein product is CAISDPGLATGDEQYF.